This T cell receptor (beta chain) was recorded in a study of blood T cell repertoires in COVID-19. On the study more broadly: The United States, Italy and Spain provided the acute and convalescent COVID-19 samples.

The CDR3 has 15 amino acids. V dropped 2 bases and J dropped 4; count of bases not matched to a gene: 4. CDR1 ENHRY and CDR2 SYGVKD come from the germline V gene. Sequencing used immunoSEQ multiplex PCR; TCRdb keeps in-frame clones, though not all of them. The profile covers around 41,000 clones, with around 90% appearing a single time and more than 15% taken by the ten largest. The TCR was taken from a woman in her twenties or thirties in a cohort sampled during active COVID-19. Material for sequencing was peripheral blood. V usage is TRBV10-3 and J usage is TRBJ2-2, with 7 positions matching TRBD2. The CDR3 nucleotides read TGTGCCATCAGTGAGGAGATAGCGGGCACCGGGGAGCTGTTTTTT. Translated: CAISEEIAGTGELFF.